This T cell receptor (beta chain) was sequenced in a study of cytomegalovirus exposure and HLA in healthy donors. PCR was performed using 60 Vbeta and 13 Jbeta primers. Here immunoSEQ multiplex PCR was the method, and the copy in TCRdb shows in-frame clones only, minus some. This repertoire comprises 100,000 to 150,000 clones; its ten largest clones make up approximately 0.93%. Unrecorded immune exposure was likely among donors, who were nominally healthy when sampled. Study results and limitations: Later on, a genetic analysis was performed. It linked a missense variant in DCLRE1C with V- and J-gene trimming of TCR beta.

Unmatched junction bases numbered 4, after V lost 5 bases and J lost 1 base. The CDR3 length is 15 residues. Germline-derived CDR1 and CDR2 are PRHDT and FYEKMQ (reference sequence). With respect to this clone: Antigen specificity is unknown.

The V gene is TRBV13, the J gene TRBJ2-2; TRBD1 matches at 7 bases. The sequence was obtained from a man aged 18-30 years in good health and CMV-seronegative. The sample was PBMCs. In DNA form, the CDR3 reads TGTGCCAGCAGCCCCGGGGACAGGAACACCGGGGAGCTGTTTTTT. It codes for CASSPGDRNTGELFF. The full variable domain, with the rest looked up from reference TRBV13 and TRBJ2-2, is AAGVIQSPRHLIKEKRETATLKCYPIPRHDTVYWYQQGPGQDPQFLISFYEKMQSDKGSIPDRFSAQQFSDYHSELNMSSLELGDSALYFCASSPGDRNTGELFFGEGSRLTVL.